This T cell receptor beta chain derives from a study of T cells in Graves' hyperthyroidism and ophthalmopathy. Exclusion of a patient resulted from uncontrolled infection, other autoimmune disease, pregnancy or lactation. Fresh peripheral blood, less than 11 ml of it, supplied the PBMCs. There are a few counts of this clonotype. Its antigen is as yet unknown. Germline-derived CDR1 and CDR2 are LNHDA and SQIVND (reference sequence). The CDR3 extends over 16 amino acids. The trim removed 5 bases at V and 8 bases at J, leaving 14 bases unmatched. Study results and limitations: Blood also showed most of the thyroid clonotypes that were expanded above 0.001.

Regions amplified from RNA transcripts were the TCR beta CDR3 regions. HTBI primers drove first-round RT-PCR of the TCR CDR3. In TCRdb, the multiplex PCR reads were re-called with MiXCR into one record per CDR3 protein. The table records fewer than 450,000 distinct CDR3 sequences, less than 20% of them present only once. This chain connects TRBV19 to TRBJ1-5, with TRBD1 matching over 8 bases. This sequence was found in a man aged 18 to 29 with Graves' ophthalmopathy. The sample taken for sequencing was blood. For the CDR3, the DNA is TGTGCCAGTAGTCCCGGGGACAGGCCGTTTCGGGAGCCCCAGCATTTT. It yields the protein CASSPGDRPFREPQHF.